Sequencing of this T cell receptor beta chain was carried out in a study of cytomegalovirus exposure and HLA in healthy donors. V was trimmed by 0 bases and J by 2 bases, leaving 10 bases between them. CDR1 SGHRS and CDR2 YFSETQ come from the germline V gene. The CDR3 is made up of 15 amino acids. Regarding this clone: Its specificity is unknown.

13 Jbeta primers and 60 Vbeta primers were used for the PCR. The repertoire was sequenced with immunoSEQ multiplex PCR; TCRdb's copy has only in-frame clones and lacks some. The table records roughly 100,000 clones, roughly 85% of them present only once. Study conclusions and caveats: What TCR beta sequences reportedly achieved was accurate prediction of HLA-A and HLA-B alleles in most subjects. Most of the CMV-associated TCR beta chains (in a later analysis) appeared to be HLA-restricted.

The rearrangement uses TRBV5-1 and TRBJ2-3; weak D call: TRBD2 (5 bases). Material for sequencing was PBMCs. The clonotype was recovered from a man between 60 and 70 years old in good health and CMV-seropositive. The CDR3 DNA reads TGCGCCAGCAGCTTGGTGGGAGCCTTCACAGATACGCAGTATTTT. Translated, it gives CASSLVGAFTDTQYF.